This T cell receptor (beta chain) derives from a study of blood T cell repertoires in COVID-19. Study context: Italy, Spain and the United States were the sources of the convalescent and acute COVID-19 samples.

Participants were aged about 18 to 89 years from approximately 23 US areas. Clinical histories supplied by participants themselves formed the basis of cohort assignment. Original processing methods: Reference gene primer amplification in the assay estimated nucleated cell counts. Generated by immunoSEQ multiplex PCR, the TCRdb table keeps only in-frame clones and is missing some. V and J calls and clone size follow that table, whereas D and trimming were derived from the DNA. This sample carries some 300,000 clones, roughly 89% of them seen once, and the ten largest clones take under 3.5%. Trimming pared 0 bases from V and 4 bases from J, leaving 11 bases between. This CDR3 spans 15 amino acids. Germline CDR1 reads SGDLS; CDR2 reads YYNGEE.

The chain combines TRBV9 with TRBJ1-3; no clear D gene. This receptor was identified in a woman aged 45-65 years who had been exposed to COVID-19. Sequencing was carried out using PBMCs or T cells enriched from blood (not recorded which). The CDR3 protein is CASSVAREGGNTIYF. As DNA, the CDR3 is TGTGCCAGCAGCGTAGCTCGGGAGGGCGGAAACACCATATATTTT. Full variable domain (remainder filled in from reference TRBV9 and TRBJ1-3): DSGVTQTPKHLITATGQRVTLRCSPRSGDLSVYWYQQSLDQGLQFLIQYYNGEERAKGNILERFSAQQFPDLHSELNLSSLELGDSALYFCASSVAREGGNTIYFGEGSWLTVV.